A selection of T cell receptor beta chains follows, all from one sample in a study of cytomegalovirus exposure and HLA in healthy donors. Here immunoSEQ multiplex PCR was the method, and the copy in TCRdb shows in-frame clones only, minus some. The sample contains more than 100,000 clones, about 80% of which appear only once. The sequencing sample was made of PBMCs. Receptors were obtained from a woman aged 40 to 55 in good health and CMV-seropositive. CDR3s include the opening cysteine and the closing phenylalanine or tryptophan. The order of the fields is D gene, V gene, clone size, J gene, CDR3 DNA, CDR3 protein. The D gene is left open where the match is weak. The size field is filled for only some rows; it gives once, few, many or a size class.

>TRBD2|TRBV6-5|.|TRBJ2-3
TGTGCCAGCAGCTGGGACTACCGCACAGATACGCAGTATTTT
CASSWDYRTDTQYF
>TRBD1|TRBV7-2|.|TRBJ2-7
TGTGCCAGCAGCTTAGGGACCGGGACAGGGGCCTACGAGCAGTACTTC
CASSLGTGTGAYEQYF
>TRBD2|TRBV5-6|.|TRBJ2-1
TGTGCCAGCAGCCCCCCCGGGGGACTAGCGGGACTCAATGAGCAGTTCTTC
CASSPPGGLAGLNEQFF
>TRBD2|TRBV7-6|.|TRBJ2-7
TGTGCCAGCAGCTTGGCGGGGGACTCTGGAAACGAGCAGTACTTC
CASSLAGDSGNEQYF
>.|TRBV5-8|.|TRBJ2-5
TGTGCCAGTGCCTCGGGGGTGGCGGGACCAGAGACCCAGTACTTC
CASASGVAGPETQYF
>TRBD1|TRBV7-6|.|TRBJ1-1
TGTGCCAGCAGCTTAGAACAGGGGCTCACTGAAGCTTTCTTT
CASSLEQGLTEAFF
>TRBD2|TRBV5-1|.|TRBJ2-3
TGCGCCAGCAGCCGGGGGACTAGCGGGGCAGAGCCCACAGATACGCAGTATTTT
CASSRGTSGAEPTDTQYF
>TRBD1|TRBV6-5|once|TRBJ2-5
TGTGCCAGCAGTGACAGGGTTCAAGAGACCCAGTACTTC
CASSDRVQETQYF
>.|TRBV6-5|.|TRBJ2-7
TGTGCCAGCAGTTCTGGACTCCTCTCCTACGAGCAGTACTTC
CASSSGLLSYEQYF
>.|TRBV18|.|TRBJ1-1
TGTGCCAGCTCACCGTCGGGGGGGAACACTGAAGCTTTCTTT
CASSPSGGNTEAFF
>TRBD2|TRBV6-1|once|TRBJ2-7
TGTGCCAGTAGCGGGAGTCCCTACGAGCAGTACTTC
CASSGSPYEQYF
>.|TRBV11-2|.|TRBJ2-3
TGTGCCAGCAGCTTAGCGGGAAGGGTAGAAACAGATACGCAGTATTTT
CASSLAGRVETDTQYF
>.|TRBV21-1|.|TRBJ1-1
TGTGCCAGCAGCAATTATCGGTACACTGAAGCTTTCTTT
CASSNYRYTEAFF
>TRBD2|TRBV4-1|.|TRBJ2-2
TGCGCCAGCTCCTCTAGCGGGGGGGCCTCCGGGGAGCTGTTTTTT
CASSSSGGASGELFF
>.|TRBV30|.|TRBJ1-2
TGTGCCTGGACGATACAGGCCCCGGCTGGTGGCTACACCTTC
CAWTIQAPAGGYTF
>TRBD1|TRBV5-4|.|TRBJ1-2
TGTGCCAGCAGCTCCTCCGTCCGGGACAGGGACGCCTATGGCTACACCTTC
CASSSSVRDRDAYGYTF
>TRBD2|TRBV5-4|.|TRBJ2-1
TGTGCCAGCAGCTTGGGTTCCGGCGGGAGCTCCTACAATGAGCAGTTCTTC
CASSLGSGGSSYNEQFF
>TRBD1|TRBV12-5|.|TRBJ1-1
TGTGCTAGTGGTTCGCCGGGGCACAGGGGTTTAAACACTGAAGCTTTCTTT
CASGSPGHRGLNTEAFF
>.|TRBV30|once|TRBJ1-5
TGTGCCTGGAGTGATACAGCGGATCAGCCCCAGCATTTT
CAWSDTADQPQHF
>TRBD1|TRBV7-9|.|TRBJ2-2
TGTGCCAGCAGCCCCCCCTGGACAGGGGGACCCGGGGAGCTGTTTTTT
CASSPPWTGGPGELFF
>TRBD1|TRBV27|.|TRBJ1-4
TGTGCCAGCAGTTTCGCTGGGATGGGACAGTTTAATGAAAAACTGTTTTTT
CASSFAGMGQFNEKLFF
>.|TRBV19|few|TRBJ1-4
TGTGCCAGTAGTAGGGGAGGGGCGCGGATGGAAAAACTGTTTTTT
CASSRGGARMEKLFF
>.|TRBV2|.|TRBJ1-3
TGTGCCAGCAGGCCCTATGTTGCTGGAAACACCATATATTTT
CASRPYVAGNTIYF
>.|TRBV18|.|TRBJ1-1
TGTGCCAGCTCACCCCAGGGTGGCACTGAAGCTTTCTTT
CASSPQGGTEAFF
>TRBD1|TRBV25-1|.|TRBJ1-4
TGTGCCAGCAGTCCCCTGGGACAGCCTAATGAAAAACTGTTTTTT
CASSPLGQPNEKLFF
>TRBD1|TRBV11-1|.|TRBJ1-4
TGTGCCAGCAGCCGGGACAGGGGAGATGAAAAACTGTTTTTT
CASSRDRGDEKLFF
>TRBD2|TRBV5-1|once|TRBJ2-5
TGCGCCAGCAGCTTGAGCGGGGCGGAGACCCAGTACTTC
CASSLSGAETQYF
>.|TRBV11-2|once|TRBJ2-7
TGTGCCAGCAGCTCATGGATATTAGGGGGAGTCTACGAGCAGTACTTC
CASSSWILGGVYEQYF
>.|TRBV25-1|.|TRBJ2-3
TGTGCCAGCAGTTGGTTCGCGGGCAGTACAGATACGCAGTATTTT
CASSWFAGSTDTQYF
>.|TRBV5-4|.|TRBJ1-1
TGTGCCAGCAGCTTAACAGGAATGAACACTGAAGCTTTCTTT
CASSLTGMNTEAFF
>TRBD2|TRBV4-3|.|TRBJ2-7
TGCGCCAGCAGCCAAGCGACTAGCGGAGCGTACGAGCAGTACTTC
CASSQATSGAYEQYF
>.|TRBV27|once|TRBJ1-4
TGTGCCAGCAGTTTAGCGGCTCCGGGAAAACTGTTTTTT
CASSLAAPGKLFF
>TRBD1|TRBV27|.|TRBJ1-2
TGTGCCAGCAGTTTGGAAAGGGGGCATGGCTACACCTTC
CASSLERGHGYTF
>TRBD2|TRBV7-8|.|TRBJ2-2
TGTGCCAGTCCGCTGCGGGGGGGCCCCACCGGGGAGCTGTTTTTT
CASPLRGGPTGELFF
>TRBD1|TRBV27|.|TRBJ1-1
TGTGCCAGCAGTCCAGGGACAGCGGGCACTGAAGCTTTCTTT
CASSPGTAGTEAFF
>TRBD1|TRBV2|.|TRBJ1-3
TGTGCCAGCAGCCAGGACAGGAACTCTGGAAACACCATATATTTT
CASSQDRNSGNTIYF
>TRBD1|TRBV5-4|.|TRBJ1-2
TGTGCCAGCAGCTTCAAAGGGACAGTCCATGGCTACACCTTC
CASSFKGTVHGYTF
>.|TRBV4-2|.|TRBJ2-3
TGTGCCAGCAGGGAGGGGGGGAGCACAGATACGCAGTATTTT
CASREGGSTDTQYF
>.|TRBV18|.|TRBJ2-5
TGTGCCAGCTCACCACGAGGGGGTTTGGAGACCCAGTACTTC
CASSPRGGLETQYF
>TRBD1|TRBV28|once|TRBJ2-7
TGTGCCACCGACCTCGACAGGGGCCCCTACGAGCAGTACTTC
CATDLDRGPYEQYF
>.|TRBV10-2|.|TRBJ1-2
TGCGCCAGCAGTACTAAGACCGGGACAAACTATGGCTACACCTTC
CASSTKTGTNYGYTF
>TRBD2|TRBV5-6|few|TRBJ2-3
TGTGCCAGCAGCTTCGGGACTACTTACACAGATACGCAGTATTTT
CASSFGTTYTDTQYF
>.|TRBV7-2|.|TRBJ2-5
TGTGCCAGCAGCTTTCTACCAGAGGCAGAGACCCAGTACTTC
CASSFLPEAETQYF
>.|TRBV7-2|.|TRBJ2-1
TGTGCCAGCAGCGACTCTAGAGGATCCTACAATGAGCAGTTCTTC
CASSDSRGSYNEQFF
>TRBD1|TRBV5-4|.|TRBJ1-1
TGTGCCAGCAGCTTGGGACAGGGCCGAGAAACTGAAGCTTTCTTT
CASSLGQGRETEAFF
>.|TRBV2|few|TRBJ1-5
TGTGCCAGCAGTGAAGCGCCCGGAGGGAATCAGCCCCAGCATTTT
CASSEAPGGNQPQHF
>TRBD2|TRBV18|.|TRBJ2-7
TGTGCCAGCTCATCCCGGACTAGCGTAAGTTTCACCTACGAGCAGTACTTC
CASSSRTSVSFTYEQYF
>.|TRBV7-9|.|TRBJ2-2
TGTGCCAGCATAGAGGACAGTCGGCCGCCTGGGGAGCTGTTTTTT
CASIEDSRPPGELFF
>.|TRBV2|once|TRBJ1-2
TGTGCCAGCAGTGAAAGTTGGCAGGGCGTCTATGGCTACACCTTC
CASSESWQGVYGYTF
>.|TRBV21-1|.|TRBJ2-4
TGTGCCAGCAGAGAGCCGTTGTCGGGAGAGGAAGCCAAAAACATTCAGTACTTC
CASREPLSGEEAKNIQYF
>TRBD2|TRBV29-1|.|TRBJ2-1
TGCAGCGTTGACACTAGCGGGGGGGCCTATGAGCAGTTCTTC
CSVDTSGGAYEQFF
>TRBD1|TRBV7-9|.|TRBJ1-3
TGTGCGAGCACGCACAGGGGTTTTGGCACCATATATTTT
CASTHRGFGTIYF
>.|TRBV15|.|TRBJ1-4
TGTGCCACCAGCAGAGTTATCGGTTCAGGTGAAAAACTGTTTTTT
CATSRVIGSGEKLFF
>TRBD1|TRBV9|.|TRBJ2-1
TGTGCCAGCAGCTCCAGCAATGGACAGGGTTTCAATGAGCAGTTCTTC
CASSSSNGQGFNEQFF
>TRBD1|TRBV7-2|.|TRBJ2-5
TGTGCCAGCAGCTCCGGACAGGCGCAGACCCAGTACTTC
CASSSGQAQTQYF
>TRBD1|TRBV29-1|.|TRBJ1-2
TGCAGCGTTGAATGGAGGGGGCTTGGCTACACCTTC
CSVEWRGLGYTF